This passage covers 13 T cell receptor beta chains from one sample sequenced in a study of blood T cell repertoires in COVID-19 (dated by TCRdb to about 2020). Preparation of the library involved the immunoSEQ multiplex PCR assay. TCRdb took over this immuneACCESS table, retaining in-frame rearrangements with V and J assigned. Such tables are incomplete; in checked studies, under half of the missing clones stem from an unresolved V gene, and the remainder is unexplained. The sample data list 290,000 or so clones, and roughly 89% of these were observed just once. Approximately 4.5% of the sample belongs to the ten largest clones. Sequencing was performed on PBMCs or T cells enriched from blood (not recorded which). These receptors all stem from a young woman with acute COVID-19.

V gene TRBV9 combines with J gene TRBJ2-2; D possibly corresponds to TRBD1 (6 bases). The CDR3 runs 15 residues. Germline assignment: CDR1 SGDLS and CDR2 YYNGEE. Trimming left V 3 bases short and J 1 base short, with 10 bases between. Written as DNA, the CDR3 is TGTGCCAGCAGCGAAGGGGGACGGAACACCGGGGAGCTGTTTTTT. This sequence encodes CASSEGGRNTGELFF.

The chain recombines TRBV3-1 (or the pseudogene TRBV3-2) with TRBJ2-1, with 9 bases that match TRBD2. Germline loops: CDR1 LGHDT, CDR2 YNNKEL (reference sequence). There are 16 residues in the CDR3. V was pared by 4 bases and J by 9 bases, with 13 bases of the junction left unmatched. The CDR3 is CASSLTAGGPSVEQFF. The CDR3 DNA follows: TGTGCCAGCAGCCTCACGGCGGGAGGGCCCAGTGTTGAGCAGTTCTTC.

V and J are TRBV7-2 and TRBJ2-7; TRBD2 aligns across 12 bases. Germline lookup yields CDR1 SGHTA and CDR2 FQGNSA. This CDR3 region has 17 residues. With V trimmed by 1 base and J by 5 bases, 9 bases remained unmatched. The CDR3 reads CASSLGTSGTTINEQYF. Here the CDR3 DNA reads TGTGCCAGCAGCTTAGGGACTAGCGGGACGACGATAAACGAGCAGTACTTC.

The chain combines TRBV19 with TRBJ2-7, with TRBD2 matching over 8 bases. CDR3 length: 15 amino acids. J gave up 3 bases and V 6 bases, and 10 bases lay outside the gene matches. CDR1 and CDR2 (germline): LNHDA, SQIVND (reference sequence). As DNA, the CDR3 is TGTGCCAGTAGATTCTCTAGCGGGCTCCACTACGAGCAGTACTTC. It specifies CASRFSSGLHYEQYF.

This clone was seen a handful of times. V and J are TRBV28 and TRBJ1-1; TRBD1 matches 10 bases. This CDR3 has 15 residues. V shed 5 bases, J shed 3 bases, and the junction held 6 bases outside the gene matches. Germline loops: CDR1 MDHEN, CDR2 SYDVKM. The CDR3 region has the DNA TGTGCCAGCAGTCCAAGACAGGGGGCCTACACTGAAGCTTTCTTT. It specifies CASSPRQGAYTEAFF.

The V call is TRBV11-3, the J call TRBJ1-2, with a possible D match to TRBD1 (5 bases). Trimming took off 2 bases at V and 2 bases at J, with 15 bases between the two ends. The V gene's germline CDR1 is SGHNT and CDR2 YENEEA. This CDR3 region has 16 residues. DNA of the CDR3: TGTGCCAGCAGCTTAACCCCCAGGGATTGGAACTATGGCTACACCTTC. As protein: CASSLTPRDWNYGYTF.

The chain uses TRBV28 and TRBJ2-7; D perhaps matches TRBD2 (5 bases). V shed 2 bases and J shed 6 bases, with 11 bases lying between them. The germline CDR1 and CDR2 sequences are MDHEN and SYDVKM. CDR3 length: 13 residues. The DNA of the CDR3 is TGTGCCAGCAGTTTACACCGTCGGGGCGAGCAGTACTTC. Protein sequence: CASSLHRRGEQYF.

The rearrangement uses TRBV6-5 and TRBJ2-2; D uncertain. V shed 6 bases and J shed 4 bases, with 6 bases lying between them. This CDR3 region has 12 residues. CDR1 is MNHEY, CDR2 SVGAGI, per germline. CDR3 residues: CASRERTGELFF. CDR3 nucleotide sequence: TGTGCCAGCAGAGAGCGCACCGGGGAGCTGTTTTTT.

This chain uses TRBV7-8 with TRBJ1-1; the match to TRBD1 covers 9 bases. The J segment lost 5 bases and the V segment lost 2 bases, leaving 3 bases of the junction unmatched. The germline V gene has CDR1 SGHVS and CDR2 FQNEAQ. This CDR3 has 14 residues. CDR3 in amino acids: CASSLNRGQTEAFF. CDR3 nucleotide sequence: TGTGCCAGCAGCTTAAACAGGGGGCAAACTGAAGCTTTCTTT. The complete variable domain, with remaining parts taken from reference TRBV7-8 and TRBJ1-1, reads GAGVSQSPRYKVAKRGQDVALRCDPISGHVSLFWYQQALGQGPEFLTYFQNEAQLDKSGLPSDRFFAERPEGSVSTLKIQRTQQEDSAVYLCASSLNRGQTEAFFGQGTRLTVV.

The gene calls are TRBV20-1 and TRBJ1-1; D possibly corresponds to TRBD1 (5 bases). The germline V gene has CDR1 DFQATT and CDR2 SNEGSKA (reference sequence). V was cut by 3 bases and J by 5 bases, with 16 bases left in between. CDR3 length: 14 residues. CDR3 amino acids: CSASGRGSSTEAFF. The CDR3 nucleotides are TGCAGTGCTAGTGGTAGGGGATCTAGTACTGAAGCTTTCTTT.

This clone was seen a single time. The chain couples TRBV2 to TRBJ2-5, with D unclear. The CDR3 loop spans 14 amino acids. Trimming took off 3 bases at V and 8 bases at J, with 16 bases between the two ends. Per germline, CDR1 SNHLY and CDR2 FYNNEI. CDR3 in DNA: TGTGCCAGCAGTGACAGAACTCCAAGACACACCCAGTACTTC. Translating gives CASSDRTPRHTQYF.

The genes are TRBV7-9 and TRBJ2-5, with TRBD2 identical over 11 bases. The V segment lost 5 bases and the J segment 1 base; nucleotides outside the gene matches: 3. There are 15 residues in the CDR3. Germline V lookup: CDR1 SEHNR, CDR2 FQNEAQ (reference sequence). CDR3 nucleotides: TGTGCCAGCAGCCCTGGGACTAGCGGCCAAGAGACCCAGTACTTC. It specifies CASSPGTSGQETQYF.

In DNA form, the CDR3 reads TGTGCCAGCAGTTTGGCAGGGGGCTCTGAGGAGACCCAGTACTTC. Protein product: CASSLAGGSEETQYF. The genes are TRBV28 and TRBJ2-5, with TRBD1 matching over 8 bases. Germline V gives CDR1 MDHEN, CDR2 SYDVKM. The CDR3 spans 15 residues. V lost 3 bases, J lost 5 bases, and 8 bases stayed unmatched.